This T cell receptor (beta chain) was obtained from a study of beta chain features in type 1 diabetes. The entirety of the isolated RNA underwent reverse transcription, so expressed TCRB transcripts were sequenced. Here immunoSEQ multiplex PCR was the method, and the copy in TCRdb shows in-frame clones only, minus some. The data hold around 310,000 clones, with 11% observed a single time. Trimming cost V 2 bases and J 8 bases, with 19 bases left between them. There are 16 residues in the CDR3. Germline-derived CDR1 and CDR2 are LNHNV and YYDKDF (reference sequence). Sequenced sample: naive CD4+ T cells from blood. The gene calls are TRBV15 and TRBJ2-1; the D gene is possibly TRBD2 (5 bases). This receptor was taken from a woman aged 25 to 39 in good health. The CDR3 nucleotides are TGTGCCACCAGCAGACTTGTAGGGATCAGAGCGGATGAGCAGTTCTTC. Encoded protein: CATSRLVGIRADEQFF.